Presented here are 16 T cell receptor beta chains from one specimen sequenced in a study of shared clonotypes between healthy human individuals. The data were produced by immunoSEQ multiplex PCR, yet TCRdb's version contains in-frame clones alone and is incomplete. The sample carries millions of clones, around nine tenths recorded once. Sequenced sample: naive CD4+ T cells sorted from blood. The sample's subset: CD45RA+ positively selected. All receptors come from a man between 18 and 29 years old in good health.

This clone was counted only a few times. V gene TRBV2 combines with J gene TRBJ1-5; D unclear. The germline V gene has CDR1 SNHLY and CDR2 FYNNEI. V gave up 2 bases and J gave up 0 bases, with 11 bases separating them. The length of the CDR3 is 16 residues. CDR3 sequence: CASSEYQIDSNQPQHF. CDR3 DNA sequence: TGTGCCAGCAGTGAATACCAGATAGATAGCAATCAGCCCCAGCATTTT.

This chain uses TRBV7-4 with TRBJ2-7; 9 bases line up with TRBD1. V shed 8 bases, J shed 5 bases, and the junction held 7 bases outside the gene matches. Germline CDR1 is SGHVT and CDR2 is SQSDAQ. CDR3 size: 13 residues. CDR3 sequence reads: CASEQGARDEQYF. For the CDR3, the DNA is TGTGCCAGCGAACAGGGGGCGCGCGACGAGCAGTACTTC.

V is TRBV5-8 and J is TRBJ1-3, with unresolved D. Between the trimmed V and J ends, which lost 1 base and 0 bases, there was a span of 2 bases. The V gene's germline CDR1 is SGHTS and CDR2 YDEGEE. CDR3 length: 13 amino acids. CDR3 residues: CASSLISGNTIYF. CDR3 DNA: TGTGCCAGCAGCTTGATCTCTGGAAACACCATATATTTT.

This sequence joins TRBV6-4 and TRBJ1-5; no reliable D call. The germline CDR1 and CDR2 sequences are MRHNA and SNTAGT. The CDR3 is 14 amino acids. The germline V and J ends were trimmed by 6 bases and 0 bases, with 9 bases remaining between them. The CDR3 nucleotides read TGTGCCAGCAGCCAGTCGTATAGCAATCAGCCCCAGCATTTT. This sequence encodes CASSQSYSNQPQHF.

This clone was detected a few times. The same CDR3 arises from other DNA sequences in this sample as well. The chain employs TRBV6-5 and TRBJ1-2, with D possibly being TRBD1 (6 bases). The CDR3 length is 13 residues. Germline assignment: CDR1 MNHEY and CDR2 SVGAGI. Between the trimmed V and J ends, which lost 6 bases and 2 bases, there was a span of 10 bases. The CDR3 DNA sequence: TGTGCCAGCAGAAGGACAGCCAACTATGGCTACACCTTC. It is translated as CASRRTANYGYTF.

The chain employs TRBV14 and TRBJ2-2, with D perhaps matching TRBD1 (5 bases). The V gene lost 2 bases and the J gene lost 0 bases, with 13 bases spanning the gap. The CDR3 totals 17 residues. The germline gives CDR1 SGHDN, CDR2 FVKESK. For the CDR3, the DNA is TGTGCCAGCAGCCAACTTCAGGGTACCGCGAACACCGGGGAGCTGTTTTTT. Translated: CASSQLQGTANTGELFF.

The rearrangement uses TRBV9 and TRBJ2-7; 8 bases agree with TRBD2. J lost 5 bases, V lost 3 bases, and 10 bases had no gene match. The CDR3 has 15 residues. CDR1 SGDLS and CDR2 YYNGEE come from the germline V gene. The CDR3 region is CASSAAGLDYNEQYF. CDR3 sequence (DNA): TGTGCCAGCAGCGCGGCGGGACTAGACTACAACGAGCAGTACTTC.

The gene calls are TRBV5-1 and TRBJ2-1; 8 bases are shared with TRBD2. In germline, CDR1 is SGHRS, CDR2 YFSETQ. The trim removed 2 bases at V and 6 bases at J, leaving 7 bases unmatched. This CDR3 spans 15 amino acids. The CDR3 protein is CASSFSPGRANEQFF. The DNA of the CDR3 is TGCGCCAGCAGCTTTTCCCCCGGGAGGGCCAATGAGCAGTTCTTC. The variable domain in full, with the rest retrieved from reference TRBV5-1 and TRBJ2-1, is KAGVTQTPRYLIKTRGQQVTLSCSPISGHRSVSWYQQTPGQGLQFLFEYFSETQRNKGNFPGRFSGRQFSNSRSEMNVSTLELGDSALYLCASSFSPGRANEQFFGPGTRLTVL.

This clone appeared a single time. This specimen includes other DNA sequences encoding the same CDR3. V usage is TRBV6-5 and J usage is TRBJ1-4; 11 nucleotides line up with TRBD1. Unmatched junction bases numbered 2, after V lost 5 bases and J lost 6 bases. In germline, CDR1 is MNHEY, CDR2 SVGAGI. The CDR3 has 14 amino acids. The CDR3 nucleotides are TGTGCCAGCAGTCGGGGACAGGGGGATGAAAAACTGTTTTTT. This codes for CASSRGQGDEKLFF.

A single count supports this clone. This chain links TRBV19 with TRBJ1-1, with 7 bases aligning to TRBD1. J was trimmed by 5 bases and V by 6 bases; bases with no gene match: 6. Looked up from germline, CDR1 is LNHDA and CDR2 is SQIVND (reference sequence). The CDR3 totals 13 residues. The CDR3 nucleotides read TGTGCCAGTAGCACACAGGGGTGGACTGAAGCTTTCTTT. Encoded protein: CASSTQGWTEAFF. Full variable domain (outside the CDR3, taken from reference TRBV19 and TRBJ1-1): DGGITQSPKYLFRKEGQNVTLSCEQNLNHDAMYWYRQDPGQGLRLIYYSQIVNDFQKGDIAEGYSVSREKKESFPLTVTSAQKNPTAFYLCASSTQGWTEAFFGQGTRLTVV.

The chain has TRBV4-1 and TRBJ1-5; D perhaps matches TRBD1 (5 bases). Trimming took off 1 base at V and 3 bases at J, with 10 bases between the two ends. Germline-derived CDR1 and CDR2 are MGHRA and YSYEKL. There are 15 residues in the CDR3. CDR3 DNA: TGCGCCAGCAGCCAAGGGGCAGGGCTCAATCAGCCCCAGCATTTT. This gives the protein CASSQGAGLNQPQHF.

The chain joins TRBV4-1 to TRBJ1-2; 12 bases fit TRBD1. Unmatched junction bases numbered 9, after V lost 6 bases and J lost 4 bases. CDR1 is MGHRA, CDR2 YSYEKL, per germline. This CDR3 region has 16 residues. Here the CDR3 reads CASRPGTGGVGYGYTF. The DNA for the CDR3 is TGCGCCAGCAGGCCCGGGACAGGGGGCGTCGGCTATGGCTACACCTTC.

The genes are TRBV28 and TRBJ2-6, with 10 bases matching TRBD1. Unmatched junction bases numbered 10, after V lost 10 bases and J lost 1 base. CDR1 and CDR2 from the germline V gene are MDHEN and SYDVKM. The CDR3 spans 17 residues. The CDR3 DNA sequence: TGTGCCACAAGCCCGACAGGGGGCGAATCTGGGGCCAACGTCCTGACTTTC. Encoded protein: CATSPTGGESGANVLTF.

The chain is built from TRBV19 and TRBJ2-1, with TRBD2 as a possible D gene (6 bases). Germline assignment: CDR1 LNHDA and CDR2 SQIVND (reference sequence). This CDR3 comprises 14 residues. V was clipped by 3 bases and J by 3 bases, with 9 bases between them. The CDR3 reads CASSMGGDYNEQFF. The CDR3 bases are TGTGCCAGTAGTATGGGGGGAGACTACAATGAGCAGTTCTTC.

The chain couples TRBV7-9 to TRBJ2-7; 7 bases fit TRBD1. The CDR3 is 15 residues long. J was trimmed by 0 bases and V by 4 bases; bases with no gene match: 6. Germline V gives CDR1 SEHNR, CDR2 FQNEAQ (reference sequence). Here the CDR3 DNA reads TGTGCCAGCAGCTGGGGGACAGTTGGCTCCTACGAGCAGTACTTC. Protein: CASSWGTVGSYEQYF.

For this clone: A much larger clone is a single base away; this may be a read error. This sample also contains other DNA sequences that code for the same CDR3. This rearrangement joins TRBV18 to TRBJ1-1; no firm D call. The V gene's germline CDR1 is KGHSH and CDR2 LQKENI. The CDR3 length is 13 residues. V lost 2 bases and J lost 1, with 5 bases in between. The CDR3 protein is CASSPKGNTEAFF. CDR3 nucleotides: TGTGCCAGCTCACCAAAGGGGAACACTGAAGCTTTCTTT.